Here is one TCR beta chain with its context. Antigen: not known. The PCR had 60 Vbeta and 13 Jbeta primers. Produced via immunoSEQ multiplex PCR; TCRdb's table is partial and in-frame only. The sample lists about 190,000 clones, more than 70% occurring once. Samples came from healthy bone marrow donors. The record originates from a study of cytomegalovirus exposure and HLA in healthy donors. Study outcomes and limitations: Roughly uniform sequencing depth across donors was assumed, possibly incorrectly. TCR beta sequences numbering roughly 18,000 were associated with HLA alleles at 0.05 false discovery rate in a later analysis.

The TCR originated in a boy aged 5 to 17 in good health and CMV-seronegative. Sample: PBMCs.

CDR3 loop: CASSFSGKSTDTQYF. CDR3 bases: TGCGCCAGCAGCTTTTCAGGAAAAAGCACAGATACGCAGTATTTT. The chain has TRBV5-1 and TRBJ2-3; D uncertain. From germline, CDR1 is SGHRS and CDR2 YFSETQ. The CDR3 contains 15 residues. V lost 2 bases, J lost 0 bases, and 10 bases lay in between.